These T cell receptor beta chains were read from a single sample in a study of shared clonotypes between healthy human individuals. Sequencing used immunoSEQ multiplex PCR; TCRdb keeps in-frame clones, though not all of them. Of roughly 700,000 clones listed, about 90% are singletons. Input material: memory CD8+ T cells from PBMCs. The receptors here all came from a man between 18 and 29 years old in good health. Some clones in this sample may be carry-over from other donors' samples. Both conserved end residues are part of each CDR3. D genes are given only for firm matches. The size entry is marked missing in some rows and otherwise reads once, few, many or a size class.

cdr3_nt: TGTGCCAGCAGCCCTTCGTTTTGGCGGGAGGATTACGAGCAGTACTTC; cdr3_aa: CASSPSFWREDYEQYF; clone_size: NA; j_call: TRBJ2-7; v_call: TRBV7-8; d_call: TRBD2
cdr3_nt: TGTGCCAGCAGTTACTCACAGGGCTCGCAAGAGACCCAGTACTTC; cdr3_aa: CASSYSQGSQETQYF; clone_size: NA; j_call: TRBJ2-5; v_call: TRBV6-5; d_call: NA
cdr3_nt: TGCGCCAGCAGCCCCGTCGGGTCTATCACCTATGGCTACACCTTC; cdr3_aa: CASSPVGSITYGYTF; clone_size: NA; j_call: TRBJ1-2; v_call: TRBV5-1; d_call: NA
cdr3_nt: TGTGCCAGCACCTACCTAGGCGCTGGCATGCTAGGCGAGCAGTACTTC; cdr3_aa: CASTYLGAGMLGEQYF; clone_size: once; j_call: TRBJ2-7; v_call: TRBV7-9; d_call: NA
cdr3_nt: TGCGCCAGCAGCTTCGTCTTCGGGGCTTCCTACGAGCAGTACTTC; cdr3_aa: CASSFVFGASYEQYF; clone_size: NA; j_call: TRBJ2-7; v_call: TRBV5-1; d_call: NA
cdr3_nt: TGTGCCAGCAGTTACGGGGGGCGGGAGGGCGACGAGCAGTACTTC; cdr3_aa: CASSYGGREGDEQYF; clone_size: once; j_call: TRBJ2-7; v_call: TRBV6-5; d_call: TRBD2
cdr3_nt: TGCGCCAGCAGCCAAGTACTCCGGGACCAGCCCACAGATACGCAGTATTTT; cdr3_aa: CASSQVLRDQPTDTQYF; clone_size: NA; j_call: TRBJ2-3; v_call: TRBV4-1; d_call: NA
cdr3_nt: TGCAGCACCTGGGGTGGAGGGAACACCGGGGAGCTGTTTTTT; cdr3_aa: CSTWGGGNTGELFF; clone_size: NA; j_call: TRBJ2-2; v_call: TRBV29-1; d_call: NA
cdr3_nt: TGTGCCAGCAGTGAAGGTTATTTAGGAGGACCCTACGAGCAGTACTTC; cdr3_aa: CASSEGYLGGPYEQYF; clone_size: NA; j_call: TRBJ2-7; v_call: TRBV2; d_call: NA
cdr3_nt: TGTGCCATCAGTGTCCCCCCGGGTTACAATGAGCAGTTCTTC; cdr3_aa: CAISVPPGYNEQFF; clone_size: NA; j_call: TRBJ2-1; v_call: TRBV10-3; d_call: NA
cdr3_nt: TGTGCCAGTAGGTTGGGGGATACGGTCACCGGGGAGCTGTTTTTT; cdr3_aa: CASRLGDTVTGELFF; clone_size: NA; j_call: TRBJ2-2; v_call: TRBV28; d_call: NA
cdr3_nt: TGTGCCAGTAGTCCACGACAGGGGATTAACACCGGGGAGCTGTTTTTT; cdr3_aa: CASSPRQGINTGELFF; clone_size: NA; j_call: TRBJ2-2; v_call: TRBV19; d_call: TRBD1
cdr3_nt: TGTGCCACCAGCAATCCTCACTGGGGCGCCGGGGAGCTGTTTTTT; cdr3_aa: CATSNPHWGAGELFF; clone_size: NA; j_call: TRBJ2-2; v_call: TRBV15; d_call: NA
cdr3_nt: TGTGCCAGCAGGGACGGTCCGTTGCACGAGCAGTACTTC; cdr3_aa: CASRDGPLHEQYF; clone_size: NA; j_call: TRBJ2-7; v_call: TRBV27; d_call: NA
cdr3_nt: TGTGCCAGTAAATGGGGTACTAGCGGGAGTTCCTACAATGAGCAGTTCTTC; cdr3_aa: CASKWGTSGSSYNEQFF; clone_size: NA; j_call: TRBJ2-1; v_call: TRBV19; d_call: TRBD2
cdr3_nt: TGCAGCGCCACCGGGACAGTCAGCGGGACGACCTACGAGCAGTACTTC; cdr3_aa: CSATGTVSGTTYEQYF; clone_size: NA; j_call: TRBJ2-7; v_call: TRBV29-1; d_call: NA
cdr3_nt: TGTGCCAGCAGTTACTCGTTGACAGGGGAGCAGAATGAGCAGTTCTTC; cdr3_aa: CASSYSLTGEQNEQFF; clone_size: NA; j_call: TRBJ2-1; v_call: TRBV6-6; d_call: TRBD1